These 2 T cell receptor beta chains were all obtained from the same sample, sequenced in a study of T-cell memory formation after mild COVID-19. TCRdb called the 5' RACE reads again in MiXCR, with one record for every CDR3 protein. Of approximately 46,000 distinct CDR3 sequences listed, around 10% are singletons. The specimen was PBMCs or a T cell subset sorted from them (not recorded which). The origin of the receptors is a man aged 18-30 years who had mild COVID-19 (a few samples of this study predate the infection). Cell type and time point are not known.

This clonotype showed up many times. This chain uses TRBV7-9 with TRBJ1-2; TRBD1 is a possible D gene (5 bases). V was pared by 5 bases and J by 6 bases, with 13 bases between. This CDR3 has 13 amino acids. Germline V lookup: CDR1 SEHNR, CDR2 FQNEAQ (reference sequence). The CDR3 nucleotides are TGTGCCAGCAGCCCCCGTGGGGCCGATGGCTACACCTTC. It is translated as CASSPRGADGYTF.

The genes are TRBV29-1 and TRBJ1-1, with TRBD1 matching 9 bases. Trimming took 6 bases from V and 4 from J; bases not matched to a gene: 6. Per the germline V gene, CDR1 is SQVTM and CDR2 is ANQGSEA. The CDR3 totals 13 residues. CDR3 in DNA: TGCAGCGTAGGGACAGGGCGGGGCACTGAAGCTTTCTTT. It specifies CSVGTGRGTEAFF.